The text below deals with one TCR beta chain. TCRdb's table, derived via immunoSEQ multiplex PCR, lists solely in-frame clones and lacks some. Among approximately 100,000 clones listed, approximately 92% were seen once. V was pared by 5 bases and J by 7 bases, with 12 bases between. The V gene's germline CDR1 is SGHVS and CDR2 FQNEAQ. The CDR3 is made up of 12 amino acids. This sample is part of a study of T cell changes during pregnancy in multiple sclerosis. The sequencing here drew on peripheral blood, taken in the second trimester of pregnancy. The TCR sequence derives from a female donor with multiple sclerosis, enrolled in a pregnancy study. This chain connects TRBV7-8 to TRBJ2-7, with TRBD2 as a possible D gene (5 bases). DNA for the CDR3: TGTGCCAGCAGCCCCCCCGGCGGGGAGCAGTACTTC. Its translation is CASSPPGGEQYF. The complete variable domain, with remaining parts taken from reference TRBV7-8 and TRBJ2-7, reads GAGVSQSPRYKVAKRGQDVALRCDPISGHVSLFWYQQALGQGPEFLTYFQNEAQLDKSGLPSDRFFAERPEGSVSTLKIQRTQQEDSAVYLCASSPPGGEQYFGPGTRLTVT.